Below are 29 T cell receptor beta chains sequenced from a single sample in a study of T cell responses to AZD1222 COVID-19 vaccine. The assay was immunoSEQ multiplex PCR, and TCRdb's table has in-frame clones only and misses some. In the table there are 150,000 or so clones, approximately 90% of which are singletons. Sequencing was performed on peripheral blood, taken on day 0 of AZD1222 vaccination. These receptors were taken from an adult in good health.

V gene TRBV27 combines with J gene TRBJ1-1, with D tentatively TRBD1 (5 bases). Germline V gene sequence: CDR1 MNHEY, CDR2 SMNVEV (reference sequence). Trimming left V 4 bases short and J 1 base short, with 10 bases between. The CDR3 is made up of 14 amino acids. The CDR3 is CASSSFDRNTEAFF. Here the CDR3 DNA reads TGTGCCAGCAGTTCTTTTGACAGGAACACTGAAGCTTTCTTT.

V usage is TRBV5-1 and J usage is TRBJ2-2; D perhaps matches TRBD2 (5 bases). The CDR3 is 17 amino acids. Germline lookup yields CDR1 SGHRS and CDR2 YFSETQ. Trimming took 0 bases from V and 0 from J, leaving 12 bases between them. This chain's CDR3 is CASSLALNGANTGELFF. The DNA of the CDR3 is TGCGCCAGCAGCTTGGCCTTAAACGGGGCGAACACCGGGGAGCTGTTTTTT.

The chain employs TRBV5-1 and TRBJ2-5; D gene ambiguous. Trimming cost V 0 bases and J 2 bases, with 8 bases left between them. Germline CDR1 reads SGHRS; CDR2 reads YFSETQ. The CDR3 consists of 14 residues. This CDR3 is CASSLGHPQETQYF. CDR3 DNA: TGCGCCAGCAGCTTGGGACACCCGCAAGAGACCCAGTACTTC.

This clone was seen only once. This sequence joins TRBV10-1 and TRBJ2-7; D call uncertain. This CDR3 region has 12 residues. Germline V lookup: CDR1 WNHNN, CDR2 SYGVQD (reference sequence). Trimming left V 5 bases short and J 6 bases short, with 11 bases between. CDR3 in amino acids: CASSPPKSEQYF. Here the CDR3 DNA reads TGCGCCAGCAGTCCCCCCAAGAGCGAGCAGTACTTC.

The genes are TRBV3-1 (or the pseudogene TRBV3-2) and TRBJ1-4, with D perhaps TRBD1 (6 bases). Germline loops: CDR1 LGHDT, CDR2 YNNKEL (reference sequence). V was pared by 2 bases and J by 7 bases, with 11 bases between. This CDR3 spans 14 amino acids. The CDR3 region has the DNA TGTGCCAGCAGCCAAACAGGGCGTAGTGAAAAACTGTTTTTT. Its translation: CASSQTGRSEKLFF.

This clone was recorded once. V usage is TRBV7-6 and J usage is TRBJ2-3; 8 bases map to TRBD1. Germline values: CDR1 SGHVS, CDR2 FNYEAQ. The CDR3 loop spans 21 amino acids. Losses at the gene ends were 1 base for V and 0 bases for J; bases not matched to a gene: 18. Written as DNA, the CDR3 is TGTGCCAGCAGCTTAGTCGAACACCGGGACAGGCTAGATCCTAGCACAGATACGCAGTATTTT. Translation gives CASSLVEHRDRLDPSTDTQYF.

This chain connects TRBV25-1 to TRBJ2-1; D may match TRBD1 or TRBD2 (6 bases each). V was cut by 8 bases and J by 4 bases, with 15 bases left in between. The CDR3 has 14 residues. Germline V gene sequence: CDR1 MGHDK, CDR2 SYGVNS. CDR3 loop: CASARGGQYNEQFF. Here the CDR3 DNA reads TGTGCCAGCGCGAGAGGGGGGCAGTACAATGAGCAGTTCTTC.

The DNA for the CDR3 is TGTGCCAGCAGAGGGAACCGCTGGACAGGGGCCTCCACTGAAGCTTTCTTT. This encodes CASRGNRWTGASTEAFF. The chain has TRBV27 and TRBJ1-1; 9 bases are shared with TRBD1. The CDR3 sequence is 17 residues long. Germline trimming cut 6 bases from V and 4 bases from J; bases unmatched to any gene: 15. CDR1 and CDR2 (germline): MNHEY, SMNVEV (reference sequence).

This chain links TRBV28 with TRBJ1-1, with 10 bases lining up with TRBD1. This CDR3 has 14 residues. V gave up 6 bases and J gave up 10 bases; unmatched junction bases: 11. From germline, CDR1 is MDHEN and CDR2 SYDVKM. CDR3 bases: TGTGCCAGCAGCCCGACAGGGGGCTATTCGCGAGCTTTCTTT. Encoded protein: CASSPTGGYSRAFF.

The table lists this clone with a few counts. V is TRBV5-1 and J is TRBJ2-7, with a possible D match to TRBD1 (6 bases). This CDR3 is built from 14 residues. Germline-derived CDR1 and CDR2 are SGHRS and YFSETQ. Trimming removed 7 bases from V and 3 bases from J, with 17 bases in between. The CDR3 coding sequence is TGCGCCAGCCAGCAGGTCCCAGGGGACTACGAGCAGTACTTC. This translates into CASQQVPGDYEQYF.

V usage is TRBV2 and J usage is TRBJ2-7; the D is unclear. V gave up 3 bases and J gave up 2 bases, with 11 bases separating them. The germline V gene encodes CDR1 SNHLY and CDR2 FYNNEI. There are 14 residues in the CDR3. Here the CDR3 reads CASSEWQHTYEQYF. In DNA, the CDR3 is TGTGCCAGCAGTGAGTGGCAGCATACCTACGAGCAGTACTTC.

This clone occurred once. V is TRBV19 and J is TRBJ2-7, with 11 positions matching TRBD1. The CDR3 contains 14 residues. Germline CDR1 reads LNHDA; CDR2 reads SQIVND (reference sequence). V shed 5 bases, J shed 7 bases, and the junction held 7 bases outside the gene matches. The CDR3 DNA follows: TGTGCCAGTAGTTTCGGACAGGGGGCTTGGGAGCAGTACTTC. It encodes CASSFGQGAWEQYF.

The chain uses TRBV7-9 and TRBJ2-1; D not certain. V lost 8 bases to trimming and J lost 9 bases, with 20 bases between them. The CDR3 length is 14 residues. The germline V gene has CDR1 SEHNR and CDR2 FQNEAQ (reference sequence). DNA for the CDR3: TGTGCCAGCGATGATCGCCCCGTGGTCGTTGAGCAGTTCTTC. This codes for CASDDRPVVVEQFF.

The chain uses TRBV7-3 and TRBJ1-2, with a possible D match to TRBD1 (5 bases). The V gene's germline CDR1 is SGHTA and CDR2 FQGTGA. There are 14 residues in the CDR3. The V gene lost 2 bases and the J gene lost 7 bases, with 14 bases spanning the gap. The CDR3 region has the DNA TGTGCCAGCAGCTTATCAGGGACTGGCTTTGGCTACACCTTC. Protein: CASSLSGTGFGYTF.

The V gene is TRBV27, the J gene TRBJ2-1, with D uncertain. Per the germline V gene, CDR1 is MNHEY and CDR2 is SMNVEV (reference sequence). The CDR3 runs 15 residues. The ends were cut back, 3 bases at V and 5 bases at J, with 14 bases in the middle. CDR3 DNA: TGTGCCAGCAGTTTGTTTTCTTACGCCGACAATGAGCAGTTCTTC. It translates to CASSLFSYADNEQFF.

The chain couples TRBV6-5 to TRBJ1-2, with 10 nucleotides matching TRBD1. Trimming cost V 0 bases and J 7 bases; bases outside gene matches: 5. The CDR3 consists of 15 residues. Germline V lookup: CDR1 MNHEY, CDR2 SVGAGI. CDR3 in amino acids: CASSYSRTGGIGYTF. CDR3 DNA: TGTGCCAGCAGTTACTCCAGGACAGGGGGGATTGGCTACACCTTC.

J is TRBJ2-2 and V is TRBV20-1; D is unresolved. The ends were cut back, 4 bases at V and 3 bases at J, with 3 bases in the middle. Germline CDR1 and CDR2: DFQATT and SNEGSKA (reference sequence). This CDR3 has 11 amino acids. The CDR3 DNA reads TGCAGTGCTAAGTACACCGGGGAGCTGTTTTTT. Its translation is CSAKYTGELFF.

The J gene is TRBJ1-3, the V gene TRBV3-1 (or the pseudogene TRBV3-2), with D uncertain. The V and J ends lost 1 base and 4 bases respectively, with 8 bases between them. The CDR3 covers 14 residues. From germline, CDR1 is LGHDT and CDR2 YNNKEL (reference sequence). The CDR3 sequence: CASSQALKGNTIYF. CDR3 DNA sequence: TGTGCCAGCAGCCAAGCCTTGAAGGGAAACACCATATATTTT.

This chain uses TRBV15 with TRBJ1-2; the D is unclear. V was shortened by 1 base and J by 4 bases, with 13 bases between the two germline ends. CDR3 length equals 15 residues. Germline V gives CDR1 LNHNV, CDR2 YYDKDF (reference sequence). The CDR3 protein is CATSRAGRLGYGYTF. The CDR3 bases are TGTGCCACCAGCAGAGCCGGACGCTTGGGCTATGGCTACACCTTC.

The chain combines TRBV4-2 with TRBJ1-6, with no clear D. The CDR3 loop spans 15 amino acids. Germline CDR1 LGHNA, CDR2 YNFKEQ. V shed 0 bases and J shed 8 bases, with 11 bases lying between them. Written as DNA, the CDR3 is TGTGCCAGCAGCCAAGATATAGGGAGGTATTCACCCCTCCACTTT. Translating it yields CASSQDIGRYSPLHF.

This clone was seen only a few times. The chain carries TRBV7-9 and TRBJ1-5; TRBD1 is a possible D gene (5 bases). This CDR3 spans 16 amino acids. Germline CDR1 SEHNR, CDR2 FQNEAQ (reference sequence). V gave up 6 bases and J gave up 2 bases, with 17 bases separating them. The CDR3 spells CASSLNVGGGNQPQHF. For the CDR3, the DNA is TGTGCCAGCAGTCTGAATGTGGGAGGGGGCAATCAGCCCCAGCATTTT.

The CDR3 nucleotides are TGTGCCAGCACTCCCTCCATGGGGAGGATGAACACTGAAGCTTTCTTT. It specifies CASTPSMGRMNTEAFF. V is TRBV28 and J is TRBJ1-1; no clear D. With 7 bases removed from V and 0 bases from J, the gap between germline ends came to 18 bases. Germline V lookup: CDR1 MDHEN, CDR2 SYDVKM. The CDR3 runs to 16 residues.

CDR3 protein: CASSPNRDLALHF. In DNA, the CDR3 is TGTGCCAGCTCACCAAATCGGGATTTGGCCCTCCACTTT. The genes are TRBV18 and TRBJ1-6; D is unresolved. CDR1 KGHSH and CDR2 LQKENI come from the germline V gene. Trimming cost V 2 bases and J 14 bases, with 13 bases left between them. The CDR3 has 13 residues.

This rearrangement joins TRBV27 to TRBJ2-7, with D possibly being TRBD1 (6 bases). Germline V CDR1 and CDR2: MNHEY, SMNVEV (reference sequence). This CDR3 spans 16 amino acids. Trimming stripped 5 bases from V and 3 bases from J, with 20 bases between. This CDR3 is CASSLNRDSLIYEQYF. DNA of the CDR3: TGTGCCAGCAGTCTCAACAGGGATTCTTTAATCTACGAGCAGTACTTC.

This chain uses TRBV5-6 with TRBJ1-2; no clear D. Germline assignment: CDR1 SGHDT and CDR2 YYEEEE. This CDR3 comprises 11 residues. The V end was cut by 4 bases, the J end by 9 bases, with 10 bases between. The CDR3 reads CASSVDERYTF. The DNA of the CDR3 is TGTGCCAGCAGCGTGGACGAGCGCTACACCTTC.

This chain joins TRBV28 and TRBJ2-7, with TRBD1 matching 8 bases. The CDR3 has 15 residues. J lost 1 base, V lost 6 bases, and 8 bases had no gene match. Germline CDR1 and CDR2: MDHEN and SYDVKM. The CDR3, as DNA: TGTGCCAGCAGCCTAGGGGACAGGCTTTCCTACGAGCAGTACTTC. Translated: CASSLGDRLSYEQYF.

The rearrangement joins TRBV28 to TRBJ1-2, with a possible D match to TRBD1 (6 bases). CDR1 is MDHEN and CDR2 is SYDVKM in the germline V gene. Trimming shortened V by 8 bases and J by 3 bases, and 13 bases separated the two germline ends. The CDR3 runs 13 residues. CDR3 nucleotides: TGTGCCAGCCGGGGGGGCGGGGACTATGGCTACACCTTC. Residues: CASRGGGDYGYTF.

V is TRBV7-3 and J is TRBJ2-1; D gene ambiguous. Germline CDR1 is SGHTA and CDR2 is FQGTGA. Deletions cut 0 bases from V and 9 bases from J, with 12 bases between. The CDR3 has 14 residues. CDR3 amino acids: CASSLTLGRSEQFF. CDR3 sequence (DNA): TGTGCCAGCAGCTTAACGCTGGGCAGGTCTGAGCAGTTCTTC.

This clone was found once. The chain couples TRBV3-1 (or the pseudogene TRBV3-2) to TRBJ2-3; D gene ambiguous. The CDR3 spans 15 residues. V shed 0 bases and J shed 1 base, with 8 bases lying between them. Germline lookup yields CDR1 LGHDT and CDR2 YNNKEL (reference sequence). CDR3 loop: CASSQDPGGTDTQYF. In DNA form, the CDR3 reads TGTGCCAGCAGCCAAGACCCGGGCGGCACAGATACGCAGTATTTT.